This T cell receptor beta chain is drawn from a study of blood T cell repertoires in COVID-19. Looking at the study overall: There were acute and convalescent COVID-19 samples, and they came from the United States, Italy and Spain. In each case, the material was cDNA or gDNA derived from T cells, B-cell-depleted T cells, or PBMCs.

The CDR3 contains 18 residues. V was clipped by 4 bases and J by 1 base, with 19 bases between them. Looked up from germline, CDR1 is MNHEY and CDR2 is SMNVEV (reference sequence). Original data processing: Amplifying reference gene primers gave estimates of nucleated cell counts. Data came from immunoSEQ multiplex PCR; TCRdb stores just in-frame clones and leaves some out. V, J and clone size are those of that table, while D and trimming were read from the DNA. The sample gives 70,000 to 80,000 clones, around 84% of which show up once; approximately 12% is in the top ten. The count of this clone is one.

The origin of this receptor is a human donor in a cohort sampled during active COVID-19. The specimen was peripheral blood. This chain joins TRBV27 and TRBJ2-2; maybe TRBD2 (7 bases). The CDR3 region is CASSSVWRGGMNTGELFF. CDR3 DNA: TGTGCCAGCAGTTCCGTCTGGAGGGGGGGCATGAACACCGGGGAGCTGTTTTTT.